This TCR beta chain was recorded in a study of cytomegalovirus exposure and HLA in healthy donors. Findings and limits, study-wide: Most TCR sequences were seen very rarely across donors, but some public TCRs occurred in many. In vitro, three CMV-associated chains proved specific for CMV antigens. A list of around 160 TCR beta chains associated with cytomegalovirus was given.

Sequencing was performed with immunoSEQ multiplex PCR; in TCRdb, only in-frame clones are kept and a portion is missing. The sample includes about 240,000 clones, 85% to 90% seen only once; the top ten take roughly 2.5%. On this clone itself: Its specificity is unknown.

CDR3 length equals 11 residues. Separation from the roughly 700-subject first cohort characterized the roughly 120-subject validation cohort, to which the donors belonged. The source is a man younger than 35 in good health and CMV-seronegative. The specimen sequenced was PBMCs. V and J are TRBV21-1 and TRBJ2-7; the table's TRBD1 call for D was not verified on the DNA. TRBV21-1 is given as a pseudogene. For the CDR3, the DNA is TGTGCCAGCAGCAAGGCATACGAGCAGTACTTC. Protein: CASSKAYEQYF.